A single sample gave rise to the 32 T cell receptor beta chains below, sequenced in a study of cytomegalovirus exposure and HLA in healthy donors. Generated by immunoSEQ multiplex PCR, the TCRdb table keeps only in-frame clones and is missing some. The data hold over 150,000 clones, with approximately 86% observed a single time. What was sequenced was PBMCs. The source of these receptors is a man between 18 and 35 years old in good health and CMV-seropositive.

In the case of this clone: The junction departs from germline at one end; a sequencing error may be responsible. The chain links TRBV29-1 to TRBJ2-3, with unresolved D. This CDR3 contains 11 residues. Germline V gives CDR1 SQVTM, CDR2 ANQGSEA. The CDR3 spells CSVAPPETQYF. The CDR3 DNA reads as TGCAGCGTTGCCCCCCCAGAAACGCAGTATTTT.

The chain employs TRBV4-3 and TRBJ1-6; no firm D call. Trimming shortened V by 0 bases and J by 10 bases, and 13 bases separated the two germline ends. This CDR3 spans 15 amino acids. CDR1 is LGHNA, CDR2 YSLEER, per germline. CDR3 protein: CASSQEEGIGSPLHF. CDR3 nucleotides: TGCGCCAGCAGCCAAGAAGAGGGAATCGGATCACCCCTCCACTTT.

The gene calls are TRBV18 and TRBJ2-3; perhaps TRBD2 as D (5 bases). CDR1 is KGHSH, CDR2 LQKENI, per germline. The CDR3 totals 15 residues. The ends were cut back, 3 bases at V and 5 bases at J, with 15 bases in the middle. This CDR3 reads CASSPVASLRDTQYF. CDR3 bases: TGTGCCAGCTCACCGGTGGCTAGCCTGCGAGATACGCAGTATTTT.

J is TRBJ1-1 and V is TRBV7-3; maybe TRBD1 (5 bases). V was trimmed by 2 bases and J by 5 bases, leaving 12 bases between them. Germline loops: CDR1 SGHTA, CDR2 FQGTGA. This CDR3 contains 14 residues. The DNA of the CDR3 is TGTGCCAGCAGCTTAGGTGGGGCGCGGACTGAAGCTTTCTTT. This sequence encodes CASSLGGARTEAFF.

This chain joins TRBV2 and TRBJ2-2, with TRBD2 identical over 7 bases. V gave up 8 bases and J gave up 1 base; unmatched junction bases: 7. Germline assignment: CDR1 SNHLY and CDR2 FYNNEI. This CDR3 contains 15 residues. CDR3 loop: CASGGDYLNTGELFF. The CDR3 DNA reads as TGTGCCAGCGGGGGGGACTACCTGAACACCGGGGAGCTGTTTTTT.

This chain joins TRBV27 and TRBJ1-1; possible D gene TRBD1, 6 bases. V was cut by 6 bases and J by 4 bases, with 12 bases left in between. The CDR3 spans 13 residues. Germline-derived CDR1 and CDR2 are MNHEY and SMNVEV (reference sequence). CDR3 DNA sequence: TGTGCCAGCAGAACCCAGGGGAGCACTGAAGCTTTCTTT. Translated, it gives CASRTQGSTEAFF.

This clone has only a few counts. Other DNA sequences of this sample code for an identical CDR3. The chain recombines TRBV19 with TRBJ2-7, with TRBD1 identical over 9 bases. CDR1 and CDR2 (germline): LNHDA, SQIVND (reference sequence). This CDR3 spans 14 amino acids. J lost 3 bases, V lost 5 bases, and 5 bases had no gene match. CDR3 sequence reads: CASSVGTGLYEQYF. In DNA, the CDR3 is TGTGCCAGTAGTGTCGGGACAGGGCTCTACGAGCAGTACTTC.

V usage is TRBV7-8 and J usage is TRBJ2-7; tentative D call: TRBD2 (5 bases). CDR1 is SGHVS, CDR2 FQNEAQ, per germline. Trimming shortened V by 5 bases and J by 2 bases, and 16 bases separated the two germline ends. The CDR3 has 15 residues. The chain's CDR3 is CASSRTDSPTYEQYF. DNA of the CDR3: TGTGCCAGCAGCAGAACGGACTCCCCTACCTACGAGCAGTACTTC.

V is TRBV30 and J is TRBJ2-7, with 7 bases lining up with TRBD2. The V and J ends lost 5 bases and 0 bases, in that order; junction bases with no gene match: 13. The CDR3 loop spans 16 amino acids. The germline V gene encodes CDR1 GTSNPN and CDR2 SVGIG (reference sequence). The CDR3 loop reads CAWSQPREASSYEQYF. The CDR3 DNA is TGTGCCTGGTCCCAACCCCGGGAGGCCAGCTCCTACGAGCAGTACTTC.

V and J are TRBV7-8 and TRBJ1-1; possibly TRBD1 for D (5 bases). From germline, CDR1 is SGHVS and CDR2 FQNEAQ. The CDR3 covers 14 residues. The ends were cut back, 5 bases at V and 7 bases at J, with 17 bases in the middle. The CDR3 coding sequence is TGTGCCAGCAGCCCCCACAGGTTTGGCCGTGAAGCTTTCTTT. Its protein is CASSPHRFGREAFF.

About this clone itself: Different DNA sequences within this sample yield the same CDR3. The CDR3 sequence is CASSLAGQGATEAFF. CDR3 coding DNA: TGCGCCAGCAGCTTGGCCGGACAGGGGGCCACTGAAGCTTTCTTT. This chain links TRBV5-1 with TRBJ1-1, with 11 positions matching TRBD1. Germline-derived CDR1 and CDR2 are SGHRS and YFSETQ. V lost 0 bases and J lost 4; bases outside the gene matches: 2. This CDR3 spans 15 amino acids. The full variable domain, its missing parts supplied by reference TRBV5-1 and TRBJ1-1, is KAGVTQTPRYLIKTRGQQVTLSCSPISGHRSVSWYQQTPGQGLQFLFEYFSETQRNKGNFPGRFSGRQFSNSRSEMNVSTLELGDSALYLCASSLAGQGATEAFFGQGTRLTVV.

The V gene is TRBV5-1, the J gene TRBJ2-5; D is ambiguous. This CDR3 has 14 residues. V lost 2 bases and J 2 bases, leaving 10 bases between the germline ends. The germline V gene encodes CDR1 SGHRS and CDR2 YFSETQ. This chain's CDR3 is CASSLRLEQETQYF. The CDR3 coding sequence is TGCGCCAGCAGCTTACGACTGGAGCAAGAGACCCAGTACTTC. The whole variable domain, remainder taken from reference TRBV5-1 and TRBJ2-5, is KAGVTQTPRYLIKTRGQQVTLSCSPISGHRSVSWYQQTPGQGLQFLFEYFSETQRNKGNFPGRFSGRQFSNSRSEMNVSTLELGDSALYLCASSLRLEQETQYFGPGTRLLVL.

The V gene is TRBV10-3, the J gene TRBJ2-7, with D possibly being TRBD2 (6 bases). Germline V gives CDR1 ENHRY, CDR2 SYGVKD. The CDR3 totals 15 residues. Trimming left V 4 bases short and J 6 bases short, with 19 bases between. CDR3 sequence reads: CAISGAAVMGGEQYF. The CDR3 nucleotides read TGTGCCATCAGTGGGGCCGCAGTGATGGGAGGCGAGCAGTACTTC.

The chain combines TRBV6-9 with TRBJ2-7; 14 nucleotides line up with TRBD2. CDR1 is MNHGY and CDR2 is SVAAGI in the germline V gene. Trimming at V came to 5 bases and at J to 2 bases, leaving 11 bases not matched to a gene. CDR3 size: 18 residues. CDR3 protein: CASSLPGLAGAEPYEQYF. CDR3 nucleotide sequence: TGTGCCAGCAGTCTACCGGGACTAGCGGGAGCGGAACCCTACGAGCAGTACTTC.

This chain uses TRBV6-5 with TRBJ1-1, with D perhaps TRBD1 (5 bases). V was cut by 2 bases and J by 6 bases, with 7 bases left in between. The CDR3 totals 12 residues. Germline assignment: CDR1 MNHEY and CDR2 SVGAGI. This CDR3 reads CASSYAGAEAFF. The CDR3 DNA reads as TGTGCCAGCAGTTACGCGGGGGCTGAAGCTTTCTTT.

V and J are TRBV27 and TRBJ1-2, with D maybe TRBD1 (6 bases). The germline V gene encodes CDR1 MNHEY and CDR2 SMNVEV (reference sequence). Trimming shortened V by 6 bases and J by 8 bases, and 19 bases separated the two germline ends. The CDR3 is 14 residues long. CDR3 amino acids: CASRLTGRRGGYTF. Written as DNA, the CDR3 is TGTGCCAGCAGATTGACAGGTCGTCGCGGGGGCTACACCTTC.

The chain joins TRBV11-2 to TRBJ1-2; D unresolved. Germline V gives CDR1 SGHAT, CDR2 FQNNGV. CDR3 size: 15 residues. V was trimmed by 0 bases and J by 1 base, leaving 9 bases between them. CDR3 amino acids: CASSLDLKHNYGYTF. Written as DNA, the CDR3 is TGTGCCAGCAGCTTAGATCTGAAACATAACTATGGCTACACCTTC.

The CDR3 is CASCAGDTGELFF. The CDR3 DNA reads TGTGCCAGCTGCGCGGGGGACACCGGGGAGCTGTTTTTT. The rearrangement links TRBV5-6 to TRBJ2-2; 7 bases match TRBD2. This CDR3 has 13 amino acids. V lost 7 bases and J lost 3; bases outside the gene matches: 3. Germline V gene lookup returns CDR1 SGHDT and CDR2 YYEEEE.

The chain employs TRBV9 and TRBJ2-3; 7 positions match TRBD2. CDR1 and CDR2 from the germline V gene are SGDLS and YYNGEE. CDR3 length: 15 amino acids. J was trimmed by 5 bases and V by 4 bases; bases with no gene match: 10. The CDR3 nucleotides are TGTGCCAGCAGCATCCAGGGTGGCGGGGGAGATACGCAGTATTTT. As protein: CASSIQGGGGDTQYF.

This chain links TRBV6-7 with TRBJ2-1; 9 bases align to TRBD2. TRBV6-7 counts as an open reading frame of uncertain function. The CDR3 covers 17 residues. V dropped 5 bases and J dropped 3; count of bases not matched to a gene: 11. This CDR3 is CASSEQQTSGGYNEQFF. CDR3 coding DNA: TGTGCCAGCAGTGAACAACAGACTAGCGGCGGCTACAATGAGCAGTTCTTC.

V gene TRBV27 combines with J gene TRBJ1-2; 12 bases map to TRBD1. V lost 7 bases and J lost 8; bases outside the gene matches: 8. The CDR3 loop spans 14 amino acids. Germline loops: CDR1 MNHEY, CDR2 SMNVEV (reference sequence). The CDR3 DNA reads as TGTGCCAGCACTCGGGACAGGGGGCACGGAGGCTACACCTTC. Amino acids: CASTRDRGHGGYTF.

There are a few counts of this clone. The V and J genes are TRBV4-3 and TRBJ1-1; D possibly corresponds to TRBD1 (6 bases). Trimming removed 0 bases at V and 6 bases at J, with 14 bases between. The germline V gene has CDR1 LGHNA and CDR2 YSLEER. This CDR3 comprises 15 residues. The CDR3 reads CASSQDQGGRSEAFF. CDR3 nucleotides: TGCGCCAGCAGCCAAGATCAAGGGGGTAGGTCTGAAGCTTTCTTT.

The sample holds a few counts of this clone. The chain joins TRBV7-2 to TRBJ2-2; D uncertain. Germline V gene lookup returns CDR1 SGHTA and CDR2 FQGNSA. The germline V and J ends were trimmed by 5 bases and 7 bases, with 11 bases remaining between them. The CDR3 loop spans 13 amino acids. The CDR3 here is CASSQTEHGELFF. The CDR3 DNA reads as TGTGCCAGCAGCCAAACGGAGCACGGGGAGCTGTTTTTT. Variable domain in full (rest from reference TRBV7-2 and TRBJ2-2): GAGVSQSPSNKVTEKGKDVELRCDPISGHTALYWYRQSLGQGLEFLIYFQGNSAPDKSGLPSDRFSAERTGGSVSTLTIQRTQQEDSAVYLCASSQTEHGELFFGEGSRLTVL.

This clone was seen many times. J is TRBJ1-6 and V is TRBV4-3, with unresolved D. Trimming took off 1 base at V and 5 bases at J, with 9 bases between the two ends. The germline CDR1 and CDR2 sequences are LGHNA and YSLEER. The CDR3 consists of 15 residues. In DNA form, the CDR3 reads TGCGCCAGCAGCCAAGGGTTCACTAATAATTCACCCCTCCACTTT. This gives the protein CASSQGFTNNSPLHF.

The chain has TRBV5-4 and TRBJ2-3, with 9 bases that match TRBD2. CDR3 length: 19 amino acids. The germline V gene has CDR1 SGHNT and CDR2 YYREEE (reference sequence). V trimming: 4 bases; J trimming: 2 bases; junction bases outside the gene matches: 17. In DNA form, the CDR3 reads TGTGCCAGCAGCCCAACCCCCCTCGGGGCGGGGGGGTTCACAGATACGCAGTATTTT. Amino acids: CASSPTPLGAGGFTDTQYF.

The CDR3 loop is CASSRLSQATGNTIYF. The CDR3 DNA reads as TGCGCCAGCAGCCGACTAAGTCAGGCTACTGGAAACACCATATATTTT. The chain uses TRBV4-3 and TRBJ1-3; D not certain. V shed 4 bases and J shed 2 bases, with 15 bases lying between them. The CDR3 contains 16 residues. Looked up from germline, CDR1 is LGHNA and CDR2 is YSLEER.

V and J are TRBV9 and TRBJ2-2; perhaps TRBD1 as D (6 bases). Germline CDR1 SGDLS, CDR2 YYNGEE. This CDR3 has 14 residues. V lost 6 bases and J 5 bases, leaving 14 bases between the germline ends. The CDR3 protein is CASNQGFQTGELFF. CDR3 sequence (DNA): TGTGCCAGCAACCAGGGGTTCCAAACCGGGGAGCTGTTTTTT.

This chain connects TRBV5-4 to TRBJ2-7; 7 bases fit TRBD1. Germline CDR1 reads SGHNT; CDR2 reads YYREEE (reference sequence). V was clipped by 0 bases and J by 0 bases; unmatched bases: 6. This CDR3 is 16 amino acids long. For the CDR3, the DNA is TGTGCCAGCAGCTTGGGAGGGGGCCTACCCTCCTACGAGCAGTACTTC. Translated: CASSLGGGLPSYEQYF.

CDR3 in DNA: TGTGCCAGCAGCTTGGGGCTAGCTGGAGATACGCAGTATTTT. As protein: CASSLGLAGDTQYF. The genes are TRBV5-5 and TRBJ2-3, with D perhaps TRBD2 (5 bases). The CDR3 spans 14 residues. Trimming took off 0 bases at V and 5 bases at J, with 10 bases between the two ends. Germline V gives CDR1 SGHKS, CDR2 YYEKEE (reference sequence).

This clone is a singleton in its sample. V is TRBV5-1 and J is TRBJ1-1; TRBD1 might be the D (5 bases). The CDR3 spans 14 residues. The ends were cut back, 4 bases at V and 3 bases at J, with 13 bases in the middle. Per the germline V gene, CDR1 is SGHRS and CDR2 is YFSETQ. The CDR3 loop reads CASSLRVHDTEAFF. The CDR3, as DNA: TGCGCCAGCAGCCTCAGGGTGCACGACACTGAAGCTTTCTTT. The complete variable domain, with remaining parts taken from reference TRBV5-1 and TRBJ1-1, reads KAGVTQTPRYLIKTRGQQVTLSCSPISGHRSVSWYQQTPGQGLQFLFEYFSETQRNKGNFPGRFSGRQFSNSRSEMNVSTLELGDSALYLCASSLRVHDTEAFFGQGTRLTVV.

V usage is TRBV7-2 and J usage is TRBJ2-7, with a possible D match to TRBD2 (6 bases). The germline gives CDR1 SGHTA, CDR2 FQGNSA. V lost 5 bases, J lost 5 bases, and 13 bases lay in between. This CDR3 spans 13 amino acids. In nucleotides, the CDR3 is TGTGCCAGCAGCCCCGGCGGGGTCCACGAGCAGTACTTC. It is translated as CASSPGGVHEQYF.

The chain recombines TRBV5-1 with TRBJ2-2, with D perhaps matching TRBD1 (5 bases). This CDR3 region has 14 residues. Germline V lookup: CDR1 SGHRS, CDR2 YFSETQ. V gave up 3 bases and J gave up 1 base, with 7 bases separating them. CDR3: CASSSGQNTGELFF. CDR3 DNA: TGCGCCAGCAGCTCCGGACAGAACACCGGGGAGCTGTTTTTT.